These T cell receptor beta chains were read from a single sample in a study of blood T cell repertoires in COVID-19. The assay was immunoSEQ multiplex PCR, and TCRdb's table has in-frame clones only and misses some. The sample holds under 500,000 clones; about 90% are singletons and the top ten take approximately 2%. The specimen sequenced was PBMCs or T cells enriched from blood (not recorded which). These receptors came from a woman under 30 with acute COVID-19. Each CDR3 is given with its conserved first and last residue. D genes are given only for firm matches. Clone sizes are given selectively: once, few, many, or a class where the clone is expanded.

clone_size	j_call	v_call	d_call	cdr3_nt	cdr3_aa
NA	TRBJ2-1	TRBV7-2	TRBD1	TGTGCCAGCAGCTTAGGTGGGACAGGGGTGTATGAGCAGTTCTTC	CASSLGGTGVYEQFF
NA	TRBJ2-7	TRBV10-3	TRBD2	TGTGCCATCAGTGATAGGGCGGGAGGGTCCTACGAGCAGTACTTC	CAISDRAGGSYEQYF
NA	TRBJ2-7	TRBV5-1	NA	TGCGCCAGCAGCTTGGCCGGGATATCCTACGAGCAGTACTTC	CASSLAGISYEQYF
NA	TRBJ1-5	TRBV7-2	NA	TGTGCCAGCAGTCCTGGACAGCTTAACAATCAGCCCCAGCATTTT	CASSPGQLNNQPQHF
NA	TRBJ1-5	TRBV5-1	NA	TGCGCCAGCAGCCCCGGGGGAATCGGGCAGCCCCAGCATTTT	CASSPGGIGQPQHF
NA	TRBJ1-4	TRBV3-1/TRBV3-2	TRBD1	TGTGCCAGCAGCCAAGCATCACAGGGGGGACTTGAACTGTTTTTT	CASSQASQGGLELFF
NA	TRBJ2-7	TRBV30	NA	TGTGCCTGGAGCTCCAACAACGAGCAGTACTTC	CAWSSNNEQYF
NA	TRBJ1-5	TRBV7-8	NA	TGTGCCAGCAGCTTAAATCACGGACTCAATCAGCCCCAGCATTTT	CASSLNHGLNQPQHF
NA	TRBJ1-6	TRBV27	TRBD1	TGTGCCAGCAGGACCGGGACAGCTAATTCACCCCTCCACTTT	CASRTGTANSPLHF
NA	TRBJ1-6	TRBV18	TRBD1	TGTGCCAGCTCACCGGGACAGCGAAATTCACCCCTCCACTTT	CASSPGQRNSPLHF
once	TRBJ2-1	TRBV2	TRBD2	TGTGCCAGCAGCCCCCGGACTAGCGGGAGAAACAATGAGCAGTTCTTC	CASSPRTSGRNNEQFF